The 11 T cell receptor beta chains reported below all come from one sample, sequenced in a study of vaccination and CD4 T cells after COVID-19. Regarding time point: late sampling 161 to 241 days after vaccination in a few convalescent patients. As to treatment: roughly 11-day PBMC culture with coronavirus spike peptide pools or control peptides (ViraFEST assay). The Oncomine TCR Beta short-read assay generated sequence data from the DNA of cultured CD4+ T cells. TCRdb processed the PCR reads anew with MiXCR; each CDR3 protein has one entry. The sample consists of 20,000 to 25,000 distinct CDR3 sequences, about 45% of them appearing once. These receptors lack a known antigen. The sample here was CD4+ T cells from blood, cultured in vitro, taken about 7 months after SARS-CoV-2 vaccination. The origin of the receptors is a human donor who had recovered from COVID-19.

This clonotype has a handful of counts. J is TRBJ2-5 and V is TRBV7-8; 8 nucleotides agree with TRBD2. Germline V gene sequence: CDR1 SGHVS, CDR2 FQNEAQ. The CDR3 spans 14 residues. J lost 5 bases, V lost 5 bases, and 7 bases had no gene match. This CDR3 is CASSPGGGSETQYF. In DNA, the CDR3 is TGTGCCAGCAGCCCTGGCGGGGGGTCGGAGACCCAGTACTTC.

The chain links TRBV7-2 to TRBJ2-1; 12 bases match TRBD2. Germline CDR1 reads SGHTA; CDR2 reads FQGNSA. The J segment lost 5 bases and the V segment lost 5 bases, leaving 4 bases of the junction unmatched. The CDR3 loop spans 15 amino acids. The CDR3 region has the DNA TGTGCCAGCAGCCCTAGCGGGAGGGCCGACAATGAGCAGTTCTTC. Translated, it gives CASSPSGRADNEQFF.

J is TRBJ1-1 and V is TRBV27; D is perhaps TRBD1 (6 bases). Germline lookup yields CDR1 MNHEY and CDR2 SMNVEV (reference sequence). The CDR3 has 15 amino acids. V lost 3 bases to trimming and J lost 1 base, with 12 bases between them. As DNA, the CDR3 is TGTGCCAGCAGTTTGGTAGGGACACAGAACACTGAAGCTTTCTTT. This sequence encodes CASSLVGTQNTEAFF.

This clonotype was seen a single time. CDR3 in DNA: TGCAGTGCTAGCACCGGTGAGGGGGGACGGGGTGGCTACACCTTC. Translating it yields CSASTGEGGRGGYTF. The V and J genes are TRBV20-1 and TRBJ1-2; tentative D call: TRBD1 (6 bases). Germline CDR1 DFQATT, CDR2 SNEGSKA (reference sequence). V was cut by 3 bases and J by 7 bases, with 21 bases left in between. The CDR3 is made up of 15 amino acids.

The chain carries TRBV6-5 and TRBJ1-1; no clear D gene. This CDR3 comprises 14 residues. Trimming stripped 2 bases from V and 0 bases from J, with 7 bases between. Per germline, CDR1 MNHEY and CDR2 SVGAGI. The CDR3 here is CASSYSIMNTEAFF. CDR3 nucleotides: TGTGCCAGCAGTTACAGCATAATGAACACTGAAGCTTTCTTT.

In nucleotides, the CDR3 is TGCAGTGCTAGAGATATTCGACAGGGTATCAATTCACCCCTCCACTTT. Translating it yields CSARDIRQGINSPLHF. This sequence joins TRBV20-1 and TRBJ1-6, with 7 bases that match TRBD1. This CDR3 contains 16 residues. From germline, CDR1 is DFQATT and CDR2 SNEGSKA (reference sequence). V was clipped by 0 bases and J by 7 bases; unmatched bases: 9.

This clonotype occurred a few times. The chain carries TRBV14 and TRBJ1-2; TRBD1 is a possible D gene (5 bases). Germline V gene sequence: CDR1 SGHDN, CDR2 FVKESK. Trimming took 2 bases from V and 5 from J, leaving 15 bases between them. The CDR3 loop spans 15 amino acids. In DNA form, the CDR3 reads TGTGCCAGCAGCCAATATGCGGGGGTCGGGTATGGCTACACCTTC. This codes for CASSQYAGVGYGYTF.

The rearrangement joins TRBV5-1 to TRBJ2-1, with 9 bases that match TRBD2. The CDR3 contains 16 residues. V lost 6 bases and J lost 0; bases outside the gene matches: 7. CDR1 and CDR2 from the germline V gene are SGHRS and YFSETQ. The CDR3 DNA reads TGCGCCAGCAACACCGGGACTAGCAGCTCCTACAATGAGCAGTTCTTC. Translated: CASNTGTSSSYNEQFF.

The chain links TRBV7-9 to TRBJ2-5; D ambiguous. The germline V gene has CDR1 SEHNR and CDR2 FQNEAQ (reference sequence). V shed 5 bases and J shed 2 bases, with 12 bases lying between them. The CDR3 has 14 residues. The CDR3 DNA follows: TGTGCCAGCAGCATCTTCAACGAACAAGAGACCCAGTACTTC. Its translation: CASSIFNEQETQYF.

This clonotype has a handful of counts. The chain combines TRBV7-2 with TRBJ2-5; D unclear. The germline V gene has CDR1 SGHTA and CDR2 FQGNSA. The V end lost 2 bases, the J end lost 1 base, and 11 bases lay between the germline ends. This CDR3 contains 15 residues. CDR3 coding DNA: TGTGCCAGCAGCTTACGGGCCAGAACCCAAGAGACCCAGTACTTC. Translation gives CASSLRARTQETQYF.

This clonotype showed up just a few times. The CDR3, as DNA: TGCAGTGCTACCGTCTTCGGACAGGGGGCTTCACCCCTCCACTTT. Residues: CSATVFGQGASPLHF. The chain links TRBV20-1 to TRBJ1-6; 11 positions match TRBD1. Germline CDR1 DFQATT, CDR2 SNEGSKA (reference sequence). The V segment lost 4 bases and the J segment 9 bases; nucleotides outside the gene matches: 8. This CDR3 spans 15 amino acids.